This T cell receptor beta chain is from a study of OX40 agonist ivuxolimab in advanced cancers. In terms of the full investigation: The costimulatory receptor OX40 (CD134) was targeted by ivuxolimab, a fully human IgG2 agonistic monoclonal antibody. Intravenous ivuxolimab was administered to patients every 2 weeks at six dose levels: 0.01, 0.1, 0.3, 1.5, 3 and 10 mg/kg. Among the 52 dose-escalation patients, about 19 had hepatocellular carcinoma, around 15 melanoma, 9 renal cell carcinoma and 9 head and neck cancer. The dose-escalation cohort was about 83% male with a mean age of roughly 62 years, ranging from roughly 23 to 90. Patients were allowed to have had prior anti-PD-1, anti-PD-L1 or anti-CTLA-4 therapy, and 40% of the dose-escalation patients had been treated with checkpoint inhibitors. Partial responses were achieved by three dose-escalation patients, of whom one had hepatocellular carcinoma and two had cutaneous melanoma. The point of sequencing TCRbeta in the periphery was to test whether ivuxolimab changed TCR sequence diversity and drove clonal T-cell expansion. The paper covers the monotherapy dose-escalation part of the phase I ivuxolimab trial, which included N of about 56 patients.

The trial excluded patients who had a history of autoimmune disease or were on systemic immunosuppression. In every dose cohort, peripheral blood was drawn for TCR sequencing at baseline, cycle 4 day 1, and cycle 7 day 1. The samples were drawn from a first-in-human, open-label, multicenter phase I dose-escalation trial of ivuxolimab. Adults with locally advanced or metastatic head and neck squamous cell, hepatocellular, melanoma or renal cell carcinoma were enrolled in the trial. Before TCR sequencing, CD4+ T cells and CD8+ T cells were sorted from peripheral blood as separate populations. To note about this clone: The clone's antigen remains unknown. Per-base quality was not reported, and no clone a single base away is much larger than it.

From a lookup of the germline V gene, CDR1 and CDR2 are SGHTA and FQGNSA. Inclusive of the bounding cysteine and phenylalanine, the CDR3 is 13 residues long. Only the CDR3 region is kept as DNA, spanning 39 bases read in frame from base 1. V is cut by 4 bases and J by 0 bases, and the space between the germline ends is 6 bases. To sequence the TCRbeta CDR3 region, genomic DNA was isolated from the sorted cells. The immunoSEQ Assay was used to sequence the TCRbeta CDR3 regions. Entries here come from immuneACCESS through TCRdb and include only in-frame sequences with V and J called. Some clones fail to appear in such tables; in the studies checked, an unresolved V gene covers under half of the shortfall, and the cause of the remainder is unknown. Within this sample are approximately 30,000 clones, with around four fifths of them counted one time only. The top ten constitute 11% of the sample. The investigation overall reported the following: After ivuxolimab, CD8+ T cells had more expanded clones than CD4+ T cells on average. In partial responders in the 0.1-3.0 mg/kg groups, normalized peripheral clonal expansion was found to be among the lowest, especially among CD8+ T cells. Antigen specificity was not determined for the clonally expanded peripheral T cells. Low levels of normalized T-cell clonal expansion were also seen in some patients who did not respond. Clonal expansion of both CD4+ and CD8+ blood T cells was observed from baseline to week 6 at doses 0.1 to 3.0 mg/kg.

The sequence is built from TRBV7-2 and TRBJ1-1, with no reliable assignment of the D segment. The sample was CD4+ or CD8+ T cells sorted from blood, taken in a trial of the OX40 agonist ivuxolimab. This sequence was found in an adult with an advanced solid tumor such as melanoma, head and neck, liver or kidney cancer. The CDR3 in this case is CASSSVMNTEAFF. The DNA sequence is given as TGTGCCAGCAGCTCGGTAATGAACACTGAAGCTTTCTTT.